The present entry profiles one TCR beta chain with its context. At least ten counts were recorded for this clonotype. Its antigen has not been determined. The junction does not match germline at one end; this may be a read error. The data originate from a study of response to subunit inactivated influenza vaccine (dated by TCRdb to the late 2010s). For the wider study: Deep quantitative T cell receptor repertoire profiling was used in the study to track responses to a trivalent subunit inactivated influenza vaccine.

Overall results and qualifications from the work: According to the authors, only a limited number of new T cells may be recruited by each seasonal influenza vaccination.

Library generation was performed with RT-PCR. Instrument on record: Illumina HiSeq 2500. Clones were called with MiXCR by TCRdb after fastp trimmed the public reads at Q25, and only in-frame beta chains were retained. One record per CDR3 amino acid sequence lists the most common genes and DNA. A total of approximately 530,000 distinct CDR3 sequences appear in this sample, about an eighth of them only once. Roughly 14% of the sample is taken by the ten largest. The time point label for this specimen denotes: 45 days after influenza vaccine administration. The CDR3, cysteine through phenylalanine, is 8 amino acids long. The CDR3 DNA has 24 bases and is translated from base 1.

The material was PBMCs from blood, obtained roughly 6 weeks after vaccination. This receptor was obtained from a middle-aged man who received an inactivated influenza vaccine. Donor details come from another sample of the same person, matched by shared clones. The rearranged segments are TRBV12-3 or TRBV12-4 and TRBJ2-3, with the D gene not confidently named. The CDR3 region: CASSDRDF. The nucleotides read TGTGCCAGCAGTGATAGGGATTTT.